The present TCR beta chain was sequenced within a study of blood T cell repertoires in COVID-19. Turning to the study itself: Sites in the United States, Italy and Spain provided acute and convalescent COVID-19 samples. PBMCs, B-cell-depleted T cells, or T cells provided the cDNA or gDNA that made up the material.

Per the study methods: Estimates of nucleated cell counts were drawn from the amplification of reference gene primers. Some clones are missing from TCRdb's copy, which holds only in-frame ones; the method was immunoSEQ multiplex PCR. That table is the source of V, J and clone size, and D and trimming were worked out from the DNA. In the table there are about 350,000 clones, around 90% of which are singletons. The Seattle site enrolled patients during active infection and followed them longitudinally. The CDR3 runs 14 residues. V dropped 0 bases and J dropped 2 bases, with 8 bases sitting between them. Germline-derived CDR1 and CDR2 are SGHNT and YYREEE (reference sequence).

The receptor's source is a woman aged 55 to 70 with COVID-19, enrolled during active disease. The V and J genes are TRBV5-4 and TRBJ1-1; the D is unclear. The sample comprised peripheral blood. DNA for the CDR3: TGTGCCAGCAGCTTGGCGCCAGGAAACACTGAAGCTTTCTTT. It translates to CASSLAPGNTEAFF.